Below, 25 T cell receptor beta chains from the same sample are listed, as sequenced in a study of blood T cell repertoires in COVID-19. Measured with immunoSEQ multiplex PCR; TCRdb has only the in-frame clones, and not every one. The sample has 150,000 to 200,000 clones, approximately 86% seen once. Sequences were obtained from peripheral blood. The receptors originated from a man aged 18 to 29 with acute or convalescent COVID-19.

The chain joins TRBV10-3 to TRBJ2-7; D remains ambiguous. Germline assignment: CDR1 ENHRY and CDR2 SYGVKD. This CDR3 region has 14 residues. The V end lost 3 bases, the J end lost 0 bases, and 9 bases lay between the germline ends. The CDR3 DNA reads TGTGCCATCAGTGACCCAGGAAGCTCCTACGAGCAGTACTTC. As protein: CAISDPGSSYEQYF.

This chain uses TRBV12-5 with TRBJ1-5; 8 bases line up with TRBD1. CDR1 LGHNT and CDR2 FRNRAP come from the germline V gene. The CDR3 sequence is 15 residues long. J was trimmed by 2 bases and V by 3 bases; bases with no gene match: 3. DNA for the CDR3: TGTGCTAGTGGTTTAGCGGACAGGGGCAATCAGCCCCAGCATTTT. As protein: CASGLADRGNQPQHF.

The chain is built from TRBV11-3 and TRBJ2-5; TRBD2 matches 14 bases. V was clipped by 5 bases and J by 5 bases; unmatched bases: 7. The CDR3 runs to 16 residues. Germline V gene sequence: CDR1 SGHNT, CDR2 YENEEA. The CDR3 sequence is CASSTPGLAGEETQYF. The CDR3 DNA is TGTGCCAGCAGCACCCCGGGACTAGCGGGGGAGGAGACCCAGTACTTC.

The chain links TRBV18 to TRBJ1-1, with TRBD1 matching 9 bases. The germline gives CDR1 KGHSH, CDR2 LQKENI. This CDR3 region has 14 residues. J lost 4 bases, V lost 3 bases, and 3 bases had no gene match. CDR3 sequence reads: CASSPDRGSTEAFF. The CDR3 nucleotides are TGTGCCAGCTCACCTGACAGGGGGAGCACTGAAGCTTTCTTT. The full variable domain, in which reference TRBV18 and TRBJ1-1 provide the parts outside the CDR3, is NAGVMQNPRHLVRRRGQEARLRCSPMKGHSHVYWYRQLPEEGLKFMVYLQKENIIDESGMPKERFSAEFPKEGPSILRIQQVVRGDSAAYFCASSPDRGSTEAFFGQGTRLTVV.

V is TRBV30 and J is TRBJ1-1; TRBD1 is a possible D gene (5 bases). Germline-derived CDR1 and CDR2 are GTSNPN and SVGIG (reference sequence). V lost 4 bases and J 1 base, leaving 16 bases between the germline ends. The CDR3 is 15 amino acids. The CDR3 reads CAWIWGGTANTEAFF. For the CDR3, the DNA is TGTGCCTGGATCTGGGGCGGGACGGCGAACACTGAAGCTTTCTTT.

The V and J genes are TRBV5-4 and TRBJ2-5; 8 nucleotides line up with TRBD2. The CDR3 runs to 14 residues. J was trimmed by 1 base and V by 2 bases; bases with no gene match: 1. The germline gives CDR1 SGHNT, CDR2 YYREEE (reference sequence). The CDR3 nucleotides read TGTGCCAGCAGCTTCGGGACTAGCCAAGAGACCCAGTACTTC. It encodes CASSFGTSQETQYF.

This sequence joins TRBV10-3 and TRBJ2-4; no reliable D call. The germline V gene encodes CDR1 ENHRY and CDR2 SYGVKD. The V end was cut by 0 bases, the J end by 4 bases, with 4 bases between. There are 13 residues in the CDR3. CDR3 nucleotides: TGTGCCATCAGTGAGTCAGAGAAAAACATTCAGTACTTC. This gives the protein CAISESEKNIQYF.

This clone showed up just a few times. Other DNA sequences in this sample translate to the same CDR3. The chain carries TRBV6-5 and TRBJ1-2, with TRBD1 identical over 8 bases. V dropped 0 bases and J dropped 2; count of bases not matched to a gene: 5. Germline V lookup: CDR1 MNHEY, CDR2 SVGAGI. The CDR3 has 16 amino acids. The CDR3 region is CASSYSRTGGNYGYTF. The CDR3 nucleotides are TGTGCCAGCAGTTACTCGCGAACAGGGGGGAACTATGGCTACACCTTC.

The chain joins TRBV5-1 to TRBJ1-2; the D gene is possibly TRBD1 (6 bases). The CDR3 sequence is 14 residues long. Between the trimmed V and J ends, which lost 0 bases and 6 bases, there was a span of 12 bases. The germline gives CDR1 SGHRS, CDR2 YFSETQ. The CDR3 DNA follows: TGCGCCAGCAGCTTGGCAGGGGCGTATGATGGCTACACCTTC. Residues: CASSLAGAYDGYTF.

This chain joins TRBV9 and TRBJ1-5; TRBD1 aligns across 8 bases. This CDR3 spans 17 amino acids. Germline values: CDR1 SGDLS, CDR2 YYNGEE. V was clipped by 3 bases and J by 1 base; unmatched bases: 9. The CDR3 region has the DNA TGTGCCAGCAGCGCATTGACAGGGGAGGTAAGCAATCAGCCCCAGCATTTT. It translates to CASSALTGEVSNQPQHF.

The V gene is TRBV5-3, the J gene TRBJ1-5; the match to TRBD1 covers 9 bases. TRBV5-3 is flagged as an ORF with uncertain function. V shed 5 bases and J 0 bases; nucleotides not matched to a gene: 9. The CDR3 runs 17 residues. The CDR3 here is CARRRTGAQYSNQPQHF. DNA for the CDR3: TGTGCCAGAAGAAGGACAGGGGCCCAATATAGCAATCAGCCCCAGCATTTT.

V usage is TRBV6-6 and J usage is TRBJ1-5; 9 bases fit TRBD1. The CDR3 is made up of 16 amino acids. V was clipped by 2 bases and J by 7 bases; unmatched bases: 9. Germline CDR1 MNHNY, CDR2 SVGAGI (reference sequence). CDR3 DNA sequence: TGTGCCAGCAGTTACCTCCCGGGACAGGGTTCCCAGCCCCAGCATTTT. Amino acid sequence: CASSYLPGQGSQPQHF.

The chain uses TRBV7-9 and TRBJ1-6, with a possible D match to TRBD1 (6 bases). The V end lost 6 bases, the J end lost 5 bases, and 17 bases lay between the germline ends. The V gene's germline CDR1 is SEHNR and CDR2 FQNEAQ (reference sequence). The CDR3 is 16 amino acids. CDR3 loop: CASRPNRGQNNSPLHF. Here the CDR3 DNA reads TGTGCCAGCAGACCCAACCGAGGACAGAATAATTCACCCCTCCACTTT.

The V gene is TRBV19, the J gene TRBJ2-1; perhaps TRBD1 as D (7 bases). The V end was cut by 4 bases, the J end by 6 bases, with 10 bases between. Germline V CDR1 and CDR2: LNHDA, SQIVND (reference sequence). The CDR3 is 13 amino acids. This CDR3 reads CASSTQGGNEQFF. The DNA for the CDR3 is TGTGCCAGTAGTACTCAGGGGGGCAATGAGCAGTTCTTC.

A word on this clone: Other DNA sequences in the sample encode the same CDR3. This chain connects TRBV2 to TRBJ1-1, with a weak D call TRBD1 (6 bases). The CDR3 covers 13 residues. The V end lost 6 bases, the J end lost 2 bases, and 10 bases lay between the germline ends. In germline, CDR1 is SNHLY, CDR2 FYNNEI. The CDR3 sequence is CASSLTGNTEAFF. In DNA, the CDR3 is TGTGCCAGCAGCCTGACAGGTAACACTGAAGCTTTCTTT.

This chain uses TRBV19 with TRBJ1-2, with 9 bases identical to TRBD1. V dropped 6 bases and J dropped 7; count of bases not matched to a gene: 6. Per germline, CDR1 LNHDA and CDR2 SQIVND (reference sequence). CDR3 length: 13 residues. CDR3 protein: CASRSRDRAGYTF. In nucleotides, the CDR3 is TGTGCCAGTAGGAGCCGGGACAGGGCTGGCTACACCTTC.

This chain joins TRBV7-2 and TRBJ2-2; perhaps TRBD2 as D (6 bases). Germline loops: CDR1 SGHTA, CDR2 FQGNSA. The CDR3 extends over 15 amino acids. V dropped 5 bases and J dropped 1 base, with 11 bases sitting between them. The CDR3 DNA follows: TGTGCCAGCAGCCCCATGCGGGGGAACACCGGGGAGCTGTTTTTT. This encodes CASSPMRGNTGELFF.

This clone was picked up a small number of times. The chain recombines TRBV9 with TRBJ1-5, with no clear D. The germline gives CDR1 SGDLS, CDR2 YYNGEE. This CDR3 comprises 15 residues. Trimming took off 4 bases at V and 3 bases at J, with 14 bases between the two ends. CDR3 DNA: TGTGCCAGCAGCCCCCGAGAGAGGTCCAATCAGCCCCAGCATTTT. Amino acids: CASSPRERSNQPQHF.

V is TRBV5-1 and J is TRBJ2-5; TRBD1 matches 8 bases. Unmatched junction bases numbered 6, after V lost 3 bases and J lost 5 bases. Germline V gene lookup returns CDR1 SGHRS and CDR2 YFSETQ. This CDR3 comprises 14 residues. The chain's CDR3 is CASSSGQAGETQYF. CDR3 coding DNA: TGCGCCAGCAGCTCGGGACAGGCGGGGGAGACCCAGTACTTC. The full variable domain, with the rest looked up from reference TRBV5-1 and TRBJ2-5, is KAGVTQTPRYLIKTRGQQVTLSCSPISGHRSVSWYQQTPGQGLQFLFEYFSETQRNKGNFPGRFSGRQFSNSRSEMNVSTLELGDSALYLCASSSGQAGETQYFGPGTRLLVL.

This clone has just one count. The chain combines TRBV3-1 (or the pseudogene TRBV3-2) with TRBJ1-1; tentative D call: TRBD1 (5 bases). V was pared by 3 bases and J by 7 bases, with 15 bases between. The CDR3 extends over 14 amino acids. Germline V CDR1 and CDR2: LGHDT, YNNKEL (reference sequence). The chain's CDR3 is CASSHLAGSNEAFF. In DNA form, the CDR3 reads TGTGCCAGCAGCCACTTGGCAGGGTCTAATGAAGCTTTCTTT.

The V gene is TRBV7-9, the J gene TRBJ1-5, with TRBD1 as a possible D gene (5 bases). There are 13 residues in the CDR3. CDR1 is SEHNR, CDR2 FQNEAQ, per germline (reference sequence). V lost 3 bases to trimming and J lost 4 bases, with 7 bases between them. CDR3 DNA: TGTGCCAGCAGCTTGGACATTAATCAGCCCCAGCATTTT. Translated: CASSLDINQPQHF.

This sequence joins TRBV11-2 and TRBJ1-4; D uncertain. Germline CDR1 SGHAT, CDR2 FQNNGV. V was trimmed by 1 base and J by 2 bases, leaving 14 bases between them. The CDR3 spans 17 residues. This CDR3 reads CASSLVPGLRTNEKLFF. The CDR3 nucleotides are TGTGCCAGCAGCTTAGTTCCAGGACTTCGGACTAATGAAAAACTGTTTTTT.

J is TRBJ2-5 and V is TRBV27; 7 nucleotides align to TRBD2. Unmatched junction bases numbered 7, after V lost 5 bases and J lost 4 bases. Germline loops: CDR1 MNHEY, CDR2 SMNVEV (reference sequence). This CDR3 has 14 residues. The CDR3 DNA reads as TGTGCCAGCAGTGAGACCCCGGGGGGAGAGACCCAGTACTTC. Protein: CASSETPGGETQYF.

The gene calls are TRBV5-1 and TRBJ2-3; D may be TRBD2 (6 bases). The length of the CDR3 is 16 residues. Per germline, CDR1 SGHRS and CDR2 YFSETQ. Trimming pared 0 bases from V and 2 bases from J, leaving 13 bases between. CDR3 nucleotides: TGCGCCAGCAGCTTGGCGGGGGTCACCTACACAGATACGCAGTATTTT. Translated: CASSLAGVTYTDTQYF. The full variable domain, completed using reference TRBV5-1 and TRBJ2-3, is KAGVTQTPRYLIKTRGQQVTLSCSPISGHRSVSWYQQTPGQGLQFLFEYFSETQRNKGNFPGRFSGRQFSNSRSEMNVSTLELGDSALYLCASSLAGVTYTDTQYFGPGTRLTVL.

The V gene is TRBV6-5, the J gene TRBJ1-4; 11 bases match TRBD1. Germline assignment: CDR1 MNHEY and CDR2 SVGAGI. This CDR3 region has 14 residues. V lost 6 bases to trimming and J lost 8 bases; unmatched junction nucleotides: 5. The CDR3 nucleotides read TGTGCCAGCAGCCGAGGGACAGGGGGAGAAAAACTGTTTTTT. It yields the protein CASSRGTGGEKLFF.